This TCR beta chain was identified during a study of cytomegalovirus exposure and HLA in healthy donors. Study details: There were 70 million to 95 million unique TCRs (from HLA-typed donors) in an early data release.

As for this clone: The target antigen is unknown.

Study findings and constraints: There were several of the most significant clusters that appeared linked to common viral pathogens in a later analysis. Sequencing probably produced one cluster of sequence variants that were highly shared. In a later analysis, specific HLA alleles were associated with approximately 17,000 TCR beta sequences at a 0.05 false discovery rate.

Use of 60 Vbeta and 13 Jbeta primers characterized the PCR. Sequencing used immunoSEQ multiplex PCR; TCRdb keeps in-frame clones, though not all of them. The repertoire has 70,000 or so clones, 86% of them found once; the top ten carry 1.5% to 2%. The CDR3 sequence is 13 residues long. The germline V gene has CDR1 LNHDA and CDR2 SQIVND (reference sequence). Trimming cost V 6 bases and J 7 bases, with 10 bases left between them. The clonotype originates from a woman aged 30 to 39 in good health and CMV-seronegative. This chain links TRBV19 with TRBJ1-6; D gene unclear. The sample consisted of PBMCs. The CDR3 spells CASSPTQNSPLHF. The CDR3 DNA is TGTGCCAGTAGCCCGACTCAGAATTCACCCCTCCACTTT.